Shown below are 10 T cell receptor beta chains from a single sample sequenced in a study of T cell responses to AZD1222 COVID-19 vaccine. Generated by immunoSEQ multiplex PCR, the TCRdb table keeps only in-frame clones and is missing some. Of about 120,000 clones listed, 90% to 95% are singletons. The specimen comprised peripheral blood, sampled on day 0 of AZD1222 vaccination. All receptors come from an adult in good health.

V and J are TRBV15 and TRBJ2-4; tentative D call: TRBD2 (5 bases). The CDR3 sequence is 14 residues long. From germline, CDR1 is LNHNV and CDR2 YYDKDF (reference sequence). The germline V and J ends were trimmed by 3 bases and 8 bases, with 14 bases remaining between them. CDR3 sequence: CATSRDVREDIQYF. DNA of the CDR3: TGTGCCACCAGCAGGGATGTGAGGGAAGACATTCAGTACTTC.

The rearrangement links TRBV27 to TRBJ2-7; D is possibly TRBD2 (5 bases). The length of the CDR3 is 14 residues. Trimming stripped 0 bases from V and 7 bases from J, with 13 bases between. The germline V gene has CDR1 MNHEY and CDR2 SMNVEV (reference sequence). Here the CDR3 reads CASSLSPPPGEQYF. The CDR3 DNA sequence: TGTGCCAGCAGTTTATCGCCCCCACCGGGGGAGCAGTACTTC.

The CDR3, as DNA: TGTGCCAGCAGCTTATCAGAGGTCACTGAAGCTTTCTTT. Its protein product is CASSLSEVTEAFF. The chain recombines TRBV11-3 with TRBJ1-1; D unclear. Per germline, CDR1 SGHNT and CDR2 YENEEA. The V end lost 2 bases, the J end lost 4 bases, and 8 bases lay between the germline ends. The CDR3 runs to 13 residues.

This chain joins TRBV7-9 and TRBJ1-1; unclear D gene. Germline V gene sequence: CDR1 SEHNR, CDR2 FQNEAQ (reference sequence). This CDR3 spans 12 amino acids. With 1 base removed from V and 7 bases from J, the gap between germline ends came to 7 bases. In DNA form, the CDR3 reads TGTGCCAGCAGCTTAGATAAGGGTGAAGCTTTCTTT. Translated: CASSLDKGEAFF.

The chain employs TRBV2 and TRBJ2-7, with 7 bases identical to TRBD2. This CDR3 is built from 10 residues. J lost 5 bases, V lost 8 bases, and 0 bases had no gene match. Germline V lookup: CDR1 SNHLY, CDR2 FYNNEI. The CDR3 region has the DNA TGTGCCAGCGGGGGGGACGAGCAGTACTTC. Protein product: CASGGDEQYF.

This clone has just one count. The chain is built from TRBV6-5 and TRBJ2-2; D uncertain. Trimming removed 7 bases from V and 7 bases from J, with 10 bases in between. CDR3 length equals 12 residues. Germline CDR1 reads MNHEY; CDR2 reads SVGAGI. CDR3 DNA sequence: TGTGCCAGCACCCTAAGTTACGGGGAGCTGTTTTTT. It translates to CASTLSYGELFF.

In this sample, this clone turned up a few times. The chain links TRBV4-1 to TRBJ1-4; 8 bases match TRBD1. J was trimmed by 4 bases and V by 1 base; bases with no gene match: 11. Germline CDR1 is MGHRA and CDR2 is YSYEKL. CDR3 length: 18 residues. The CDR3 DNA reads as TGCGCCAGCAGCCAAGGGGTAGTCAGGGGGCTTGGTAATGAAAAACTGTTTTTT. As protein: CASSQGVVRGLGNEKLFF.

The V gene is TRBV2, the J gene TRBJ2-7, with 8 nucleotides matching TRBD2. Per the germline V gene, CDR1 is SNHLY and CDR2 is FYNNEI. J was trimmed by 5 bases and V by 8 bases; bases with no gene match: 8. There are 13 residues in the CDR3. The CDR3 loop reads CASFLSGVNEQYF. The DNA of the CDR3 is TGTGCCAGCTTCCTTAGCGGGGTAAACGAGCAGTACTTC. The whole variable domain, filled in from reference TRBV2 and TRBJ2-7, reads EPEVTQTPSHQVTQMGQEVILRCVPISNHLYFYWYRQILGQKVEFLVSFYNNEISEKSEIFDDQFSVERPDGSNFTLKIRSTKLEDSAMYFCASFLSGVNEQYFGPGTRLTVT.

The CDR3 coding sequence is TGTGCCAGCAGCTCTCGGGACAGGGGGAACGAAAAACTGTTTTTT. It is translated as CASSSRDRGNEKLFF. V gene TRBV3-1 (or the pseudogene TRBV3-2) combines with J gene TRBJ1-4; 11 positions agree with TRBD1. The trim removed 5 bases at V and 8 bases at J, leaving 7 bases unmatched. The CDR3 runs to 15 residues. CDR1 and CDR2 from the germline V gene are LGHDT and YNNKEL (reference sequence).

The V call is TRBV5-1, the J call TRBJ1-1, with 9 nucleotides matching TRBD1. CDR3 size: 18 residues. Unmatched junction bases numbered 15, after V lost 4 bases and J lost 2 bases. Germline CDR1 is SGHRS and CDR2 is YFSETQ. CDR3 nucleotide sequence: TGCGCCAGCAGCCCATCCAACCGGGACAGGGAGGCTAACACTGAAGCTTTCTTT. This gives the protein CASSPSNRDREANTEAFF.